A single sample gave rise to the 20 T cell receptor beta chains below, sequenced in a study of blood T cells in healthy people across ages. A second PCR of about 7 to 11 cycles used a sample-barcoded 5' primer and a J-beta primer mix. TCRdb re-called the 5' RACE reads through MiXCR, storing one row per CDR3 protein. The profile shows 600,000 to 650,000 distinct CDR3 sequences, 45% to 65% of them singletons. The sample comprised blood. The receptors were gathered from a man between 60 and 75 years old in good health.

This chain uses TRBV20-1 with TRBJ2-5; D is perhaps TRBD1 (5 bases). The J call could be wrong; TRBJ2-7 is a better fit for the DNA end. Germline V gives CDR1 DFQATT, CDR2 SNEGSKA (reference sequence). CDR3 length: 12 amino acids. CDR3 loop: CSASWQGAEQYF. The CDR3 coding sequence is TGCAGTGCGAGCTGGCAGGGCGCCGAGCAGTACTTC.

The CDR3 reads CASSVTSGGVSQETQYF. In DNA form, the CDR3 reads TGTGCCAGCAGCGTAACTAGCGGGGGGGTCTCCCAAGAGACCCAGTACTTC. This rearrangement joins TRBV7-2 to TRBJ2-5; 13 nucleotides align to TRBD2. The trim removed 5 bases at V and 1 base at J, leaving 7 bases unmatched. In germline, CDR1 is SGHTA, CDR2 FQGNSA. There are 17 residues in the CDR3.

V gene TRBV5-5 combines with J gene TRBJ2-7, with 14 nucleotides matching TRBD2. The J call may be in error: the DNA end matches TRBJ2-5 better. The CDR3 runs to 16 residues. CDR1 and CDR2 (germline): SGHKS, YYEKEE (reference sequence). CDR3 loop: CASRVTSGGALETQYF. In DNA, the CDR3 is TGTGCCAGCAGGGTGACTAGCGGGGGGGCCCTTGAGACCCAGTACTTC.

V usage is TRBV5-1 and J usage is TRBJ2-5, with a weak D call TRBD1 (5 bases). Per germline, CDR1 SGHRS and CDR2 YFSETQ. V gave up 0 bases and J gave up 5 bases, with 20 bases separating them. This CDR3 region has 17 residues. The CDR3 coding sequence is TGCGCCAGCAGCTTGGGTATGGGGCGCCCTGGGATGGAGACCCAGTACTTC. This translates into CASSLGMGRPGMETQYF. The whole variable domain, filled in from reference TRBV5-1 and TRBJ2-5, reads KAGVTQTPRYLIKTRGQQVTLSCSPISGHRSVSWYQQTPGQGLQFLFEYFSETQRNKGNFPGRFSGRQFSNSRSEMNVSTLELGDSALYLCASSLGMGRPGMETQYFGPGTRLLVL.

The V and J genes are TRBV20-1 and TRBJ2-7; D assignment may be TRBD1 or TRBD2 (6 bases each). CDR3 length equals 14 residues. With 0 bases removed from V and 3 bases from J, the gap between germline ends came to 12 bases. CDR1 and CDR2 (germline): DFQATT, SNEGSKA (reference sequence). CDR3 in amino acids: CSARDLGGYYEQYF. CDR3 nucleotides: TGCAGTGCTAGAGATCTAGGGGGGTACTACGAGCAGTACTTC.

The chain couples TRBV5-1 to TRBJ2-5, with a possible D match to TRBD2 (6 bases). Germline CDR1 reads SGHRS; CDR2 reads YFSETQ. The CDR3 has 14 amino acids. V dropped 5 bases and J dropped 4 bases, with 15 bases sitting between them. CDR3 loop: CASSGSGSGETQYF. CDR3 bases: TGCGCCAGCAGTGGGAGCGGGTCCGGAGAGACCCAGTACTTC.

This sequence joins TRBV28 and TRBJ2-1, with D unresolved. This CDR3 is 13 amino acids long. V lost 10 bases, J lost 8 bases, and 18 bases lay in between. Germline V lookup: CDR1 MDHEN, CDR2 SYDVKM. The CDR3 loop is CATRRPSSYEQFF. The CDR3 DNA reads TGTGCCACCAGGAGACCCTCGAGTTATGAGCAGTTCTTC.

The chain employs TRBV2 and TRBJ1-2, with D unclear. The CDR3 is made up of 12 amino acids. V lost 4 bases and J lost 4, with 7 bases in between. CDR1 is SNHLY and CDR2 is FYNNEI in the germline V gene. This chain's CDR3 is CASSVSGYGYTF. In DNA form, the CDR3 reads TGTGCCAGCAGTGTGTCAGGCTATGGCTACACCTTC.

This clonotype showed up just a few times. V is TRBV28 and J is TRBJ2-6; D is undetermined. V lost 4 bases and J 0 bases, leaving 7 bases between the germline ends. CDR1 is MDHEN, CDR2 SYDVKM, per germline. The CDR3 sequence is 15 residues long. The CDR3 DNA reads TGTGCCAGCAGTTCTTGGCGCTCTGGGGCCAACGTCCTGACTTTC. As protein: CASSSWRSGANVLTF.

This clonotype was counted between two and nine times. The chain joins TRBV10-3 to TRBJ2-4; 9 nucleotides agree with TRBD1. The last part of the DNA fits TRBJ2-7 better; the J call may be wrong. The germline V gene encodes CDR1 ENHRY and CDR2 SYGVKD. The CDR3 totals 14 residues. DNA for the CDR3: TGTGCCATCAGTGTACAGGGGGCGACCTACGAGCAGTACTTC. Protein sequence: CAISVQGATYEQYF.

The chain recombines TRBV21-1 with TRBJ2-5. TRBV21-1 is marked as a pseudogene. The CDR3 is 15 residues long. The CDR3 sequence is CASSKRADEEETQYF. The CDR3 DNA sequence: TGTGCCAGCAGCAAACGTGCGGACGAAGAAGAGACCCAGTACTTC.

The CDR3 nucleotides are TGTGCCAGCAGCTTAGACCCAGACAATTCACCCCTCCACTTT. Translation gives CASSLDPDNSPLHF. The chain combines TRBV7-9 with TRBJ1-6; unclear D gene. V lost 1 base and J 7 bases, leaving 8 bases between the germline ends. CDR3 length: 14 amino acids. Germline V gene data show CDR1 as SEHNR and CDR2 as FQNEAQ (reference sequence).

With regard to this clonotype: The junction shows a germline mismatch at one end, possibly a read error. This chain links TRBV5-1 with TRBJ1-2, with D maybe TRBD1 (6 bases). Per germline, CDR1 SGHRS and CDR2 YFSETQ. The CDR3 runs to 14 residues. The CDR3 nucleotides are TGCGCCGGCAGCTCGGACAGCTATAACTATGGCTACACCTTC. This encodes CAGSSDSYNYGYTF. Full variable domain (missing parts from reference TRBV5-1 and TRBJ1-2): KAGVTQTPRYLIKTRGQQVTLSCSPISGHRSVSWYQQTPGQGLQFLFEYFSETQRNKGNFPGRFSGRQFSNSRSEMNVSTLELGDSALYLCAGSSDSYNYGYTFGSGTRLTVV.

CDR3 bases: TGCGCCAGCAGGGGGTCAGGGGGGCACATTCAGTACTTC. Translation: CASRGSGGHIQYF. The V gene is TRBV5-1, the J gene TRBJ2-5, with D possibly being TRBD1 (7 bases). The better agreement between TRBJ2-4 and the DNA end casts doubt on the J call. Germline values: CDR1 SGHRS, CDR2 YFSETQ. The CDR3 is 13 residues long.

This sequence joins TRBV9 and TRBJ2-1, with D uncertain. The germline CDR1 and CDR2 sequences are SGDLS and YYNGEE. This CDR3 spans 12 amino acids. The ends were cut back, 4 bases at V and 7 bases at J, with 9 bases in the middle. The CDR3 region is CASSSSRNEQFF. The CDR3 DNA is TGTGCCAGCAGCTCCAGCAGGAATGAGCAGTTCTTC.

This clonotype turned up a few times. Mismatch with germline at one junction end may stem from a read error. This rearrangement joins TRBV5-5 to TRBJ2-7, with D possibly TRBD1 on 6 matching bases. CDR1 is SGHKS, CDR2 YYEKEE, per germline (reference sequence). The CDR3 has 13 amino acids. Written as DNA, the CDR3 is TGTGCCAGCAGCCAAGTAAGGGGGTACGAGCAGTACTTT. Translation: CASSQVRGYEQYF.

The chain combines TRBV4-1 with TRBJ1-1, with 7 bases identical to TRBD1. This CDR3 has 19 residues. V shed 0 bases, J shed 5 bases, and the junction held 18 bases outside the gene matches. The germline V gene encodes CDR1 MGHRA and CDR2 YSYEKL. The CDR3 loop is CASSQEGGSGGRYGTEAFF. DNA for the CDR3: TGCGCCAGCAGCCAAGAAGGGGGCTCAGGGGGGCGTTACGGGACTGAAGCTTTCTTT.

V gene TRBV2 combines with J gene TRBJ2-7; D unclear. V lost 6 bases and J lost 4, with 10 bases in between. The CDR3 is 12 amino acids. Germline V CDR1 and CDR2: SNHLY, FYNNEI. This CDR3 reads CASSPERYEQYF. The CDR3, as DNA: TGTGCCAGCAGCCCTGAGAGGTACGAGCAGTACTTC.

This CDR3 is CASSLSSGRNEKLFF. Written as DNA, the CDR3 is TGTGCCAGCAGCTTGTCCTCGGGACGTAATGAAAAACTGTTTTTT. The chain couples TRBV7-2 to TRBJ1-4; possibly TRBD1 for D (5 bases). This CDR3 contains 15 residues. Deletions cut 3 bases from V and 4 bases from J, with 12 bases between. CDR1 and CDR2 from the germline V gene are SGHTA and FQGNSA. Complete variable domain (other parts from reference TRBV7-2 and TRBJ1-4): GAGVSQSPSNKVTEKGKDVELRCDPISGHTALYWYRQSLGQGLEFLIYFQGNSAPDKSGLPSDRFSAERTGGSVSTLTIQRTQQEDSAVYLCASSLSSGRNEKLFFGSGTQLSVL.

This clonotype came up a few times. The J gene is TRBJ2-7, the V gene TRBV2; TRBD1 matches at 7 bases. Germline lookup yields CDR1 SNHLY and CDR2 FYNNEI. Trimming cost V 6 bases and J 4 bases; bases outside gene matches: 9. This CDR3 region has 14 residues. CDR3 in DNA: TGTGCCAGCAGGACAGGGTTCGGGGTTTACGAGCAGTACTTC. It is translated as CASRTGFGVYEQYF.